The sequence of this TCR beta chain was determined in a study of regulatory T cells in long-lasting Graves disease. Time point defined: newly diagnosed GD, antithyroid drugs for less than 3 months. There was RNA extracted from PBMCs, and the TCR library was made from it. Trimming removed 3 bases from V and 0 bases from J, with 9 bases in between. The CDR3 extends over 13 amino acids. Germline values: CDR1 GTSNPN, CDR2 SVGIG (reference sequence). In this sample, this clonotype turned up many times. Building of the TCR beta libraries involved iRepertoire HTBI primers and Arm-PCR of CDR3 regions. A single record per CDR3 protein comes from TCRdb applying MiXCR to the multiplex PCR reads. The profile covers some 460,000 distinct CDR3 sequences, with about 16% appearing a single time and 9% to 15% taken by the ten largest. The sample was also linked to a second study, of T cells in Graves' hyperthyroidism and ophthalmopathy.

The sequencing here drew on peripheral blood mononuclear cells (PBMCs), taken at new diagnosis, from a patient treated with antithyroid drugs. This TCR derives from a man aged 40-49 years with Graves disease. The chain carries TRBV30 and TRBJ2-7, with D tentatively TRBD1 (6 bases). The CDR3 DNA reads TGTGCCTGGAGGAACAGGGACTCCTACGAGCAGTACTTC. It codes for CAWRNRDSYEQYF.